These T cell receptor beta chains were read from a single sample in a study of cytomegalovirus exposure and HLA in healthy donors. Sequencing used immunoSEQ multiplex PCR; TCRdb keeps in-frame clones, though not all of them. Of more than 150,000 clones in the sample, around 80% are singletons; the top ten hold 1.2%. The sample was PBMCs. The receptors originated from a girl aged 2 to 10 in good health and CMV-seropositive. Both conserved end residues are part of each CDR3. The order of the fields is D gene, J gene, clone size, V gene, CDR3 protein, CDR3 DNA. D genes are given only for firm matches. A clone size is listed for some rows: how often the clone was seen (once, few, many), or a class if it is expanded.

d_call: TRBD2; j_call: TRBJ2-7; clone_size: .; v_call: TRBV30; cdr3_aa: CAWSAGGYEQYF; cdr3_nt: TGTGCCTGGAGTGCGGGGGGCTACGAGCAGTACTTC
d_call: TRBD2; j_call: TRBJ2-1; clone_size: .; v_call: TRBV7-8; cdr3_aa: CASSLGSSGMAYNEQFF; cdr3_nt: TGTGCCAGCAGCTTGGGGTCTAGCGGGATGGCCTACAATGAGCAGTTCTTC
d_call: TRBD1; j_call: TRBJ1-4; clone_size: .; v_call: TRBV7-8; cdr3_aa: CASSLVLPGGLNEKLFF; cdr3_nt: TGTGCCAGCAGCTTAGTTTTGCCAGGGGGCCTTAATGAAAAACTGTTTTTT
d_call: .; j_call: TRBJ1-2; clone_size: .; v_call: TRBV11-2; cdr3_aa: CASSSATGPLLYGYTF; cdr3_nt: TGTGCCAGCAGCTCTGCAACAGGGCCCTTGTTATATGGCTACACCTTC
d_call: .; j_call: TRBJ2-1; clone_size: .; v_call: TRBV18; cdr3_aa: CASSPTGSYNEQFF; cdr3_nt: TGTGCCAGCTCACCGACAGGTTCCTACAATGAGCAGTTCTTC
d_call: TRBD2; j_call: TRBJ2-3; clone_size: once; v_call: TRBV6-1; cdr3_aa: CASSDRTSGSWTDTQYF; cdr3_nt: TGTGCCAGCAGTGACAGGACTAGCGGGAGTTGGACAGATACGCAGTATTTT
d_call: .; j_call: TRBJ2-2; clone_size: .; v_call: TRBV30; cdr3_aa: CAWTMAPNTGELFF; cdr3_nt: TGTGCCTGGACGATGGCACCGAACACCGGGGAGCTGTTTTTT
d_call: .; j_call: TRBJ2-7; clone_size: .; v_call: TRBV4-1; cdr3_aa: CASSQDGDWGSYEQYF; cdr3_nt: TGCGCCAGCAGCCAAGATGGGGACTGGGGATCCTACGAGCAGTACTTC
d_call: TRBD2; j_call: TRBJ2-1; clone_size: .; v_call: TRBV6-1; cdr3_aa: CASSELTSGGGEQFF; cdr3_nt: TGTGCCAGCAGTGAACTGACTAGCGGAGGGGGTGAGCAGTTCTTC
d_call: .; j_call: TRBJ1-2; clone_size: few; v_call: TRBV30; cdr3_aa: CAWSVKRGLTF; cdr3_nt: TGTGCCTGGAGTGTAAAAAGAGGACTCACCTTC
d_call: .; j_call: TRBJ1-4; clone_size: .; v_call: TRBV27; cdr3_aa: CASRHPAASNEKLFF; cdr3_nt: TGTGCCAGCAGGCACCCCGCGGCATCTAATGAAAAACTGTTTTTT
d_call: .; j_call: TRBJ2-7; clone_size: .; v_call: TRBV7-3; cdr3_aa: CASSESRPPLSSYEQYF; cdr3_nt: TGTGCCAGCAGCGAATCCAGGCCCCCGTTAAGCTCCTACGAGCAGTACTTC